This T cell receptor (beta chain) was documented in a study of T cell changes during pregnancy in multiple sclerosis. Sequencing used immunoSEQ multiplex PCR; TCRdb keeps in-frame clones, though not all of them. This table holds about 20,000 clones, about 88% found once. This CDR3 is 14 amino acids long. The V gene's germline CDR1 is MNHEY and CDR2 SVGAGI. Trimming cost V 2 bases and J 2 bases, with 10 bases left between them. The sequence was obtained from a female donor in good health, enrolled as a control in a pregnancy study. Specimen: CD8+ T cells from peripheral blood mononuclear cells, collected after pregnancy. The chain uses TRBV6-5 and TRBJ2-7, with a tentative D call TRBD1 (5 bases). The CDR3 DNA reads TGTGCCAGCAGTTACCTGGACAAGACCTACGAGCAGTACTTC. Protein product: CASSYLDKTYEQYF.